Below are 8 T cell receptor beta chains sequenced from a single sample in a study of spatial heterogeneity in lung cancer. These receptors' antigens are unknown. Findings and limits, study-wide: Expanded alpha and beta TCR counts within tumors tracked tumor mutation counts.

Time point denoted: sample taken at primary tumor resection. From the 5' RACE reads, TCRdb called clonotypes with MiXCR, one entry per CDR3 protein. Of about 3,500 distinct CDR3 sequences in the sample, 27% were seen once. Material: lung tumor tissue, obtained at surgery. The receptors were sampled from a male donor with early-stage non-small cell lung cancer.

This clonotype was seen only a few times. The chain carries TRBV20-1 and TRBJ2-7; tentative D call: TRBD2 (6 bases). Germline V gives CDR1 DFQATT, CDR2 SNEGSKA (reference sequence). With 2 bases removed from V and 1 base from J, the gap between germline ends came to 12 bases. This CDR3 is built from 14 residues. DNA of the CDR3: TGCAGTGCTAGATCAGGGACTTCTTCCTACGAGCAGTACTTC. Amino acids: CSARSGTSSYEQYF.

The chain links TRBV20-1 to TRBJ2-7; 9 bases match TRBD2. The CDR3 loop spans 15 amino acids. Germline CDR1 DFQATT, CDR2 SNEGSKA (reference sequence). V shed 3 bases and J 4 bases; nucleotides not matched to a gene: 10. The CDR3 spells CSARSPAGGGYEQYF. The CDR3 DNA sequence: TGCAGTGCTAGGTCCCCGGCGGGAGGGGGTTACGAGCAGTACTTC.

In its sample, this clonotype is medium-sized (0.01 to 0.1%). The chain has TRBV18 and TRBJ2-7, with 9 nucleotides matching TRBD2. CDR1 is KGHSH and CDR2 is LQKENI in the germline V gene. V dropped 2 bases and J dropped 9; count of bases not matched to a gene: 14. The CDR3 consists of 16 residues. This CDR3 reads CASSPKLSSGNGGQYF. As DNA, the CDR3 is TGTGCCAGCTCACCAAAACTGTCTAGCGGGAACGGGGGGCAGTACTTC.

Ten or more counts support this clonotype. One end of the junction is discordant with germline, which a read error may explain. The chain recombines TRBV7-7 with TRBJ2-7; 7 nucleotides agree with TRBD2. Germline assignment: CDR1 SSHAT and CDR2 FNYEAQ (reference sequence). This CDR3 is 15 amino acids long. The CDR3 spells CASSLGRGSSYEQYF. CDR3 sequence (DNA): TGTGCTAGCAGCTTGGGCCGCGGGAGCTCCTACGAGCAGTACTTC.

The chain has TRBV18 and TRBJ1-1; D unresolved. Trimming pared 4 bases from V and 6 bases from J, leaving 12 bases between. The CDR3 runs to 13 residues. Germline lookup yields CDR1 KGHSH and CDR2 LQKENI. The CDR3 region is CASSQSRESEAFF. The CDR3 nucleotides read TGTGCCAGCTCACAGTCGAGGGAGTCTGAAGCTTTCTTT.

This clonotype is labeled as medium-sized (0.01 to 0.1%). The genes are TRBV4-1 and TRBJ2-1, with 7 bases fitting TRBD2. The CDR3 is 17 amino acids. The V gene's germline CDR1 is MGHRA and CDR2 YSYEKL. J was trimmed by 3 bases and V by 5 bases; bases with no gene match: 13. The CDR3 sequence is CASSDLPPSGYYNEQFF. The CDR3 bases are TGCGCCAGCAGCGACCTTCCTCCTAGCGGTTACTACAATGAGCAGTTCTTC.

V usage is TRBV5-1 and J usage is TRBJ2-1; 9 bases align to TRBD2. CDR1 SGHRS and CDR2 YFSETQ come from the germline V gene. This CDR3 is built from 16 residues. Trimming cost V 0 bases and J 1 base; bases outside gene matches: 2. CDR3: CASSLEAGGSYNEQFF. The CDR3, as DNA: TGCGCCAGCAGCTTGGAGGCGGGAGGGTCCTACAATGAGCAGTTCTTC.

Only a few counts were recorded for this clonotype. The chain employs TRBV12-3 or TRBV12-4 and TRBJ2-3; D not resolved. This CDR3 has 12 amino acids. V lost 8 bases and J 1 base, leaving 7 bases between the germline ends. The CDR3 sequence: CASDLGTDTQYF. The CDR3 DNA reads as TGTGCCAGCGACTTAGGCACAGATACGCAGTATTTT.